This T cell receptor (beta chain) was recorded in a study of blood T cell repertoires in COVID-19. TCRdb keeps only in-frame clones here, not all; method: immunoSEQ multiplex PCR. The sample comprises 150,000 to 200,000 clones, 70% to 90% of which are singletons, and roughly 9.8% rests with the top ten. Trimming stripped 0 bases from V and 8 bases from J, with 18 bases between. CDR1 and CDR2 (germline): SGDLS, YYNGEE. The CDR3 loop spans 16 amino acids. The sequenced sample was peripheral blood. The origin of this receptor is a human donor with active or convalescent COVID-19. The donor label of this sample is uncertain. The J gene is TRBJ2-1, the V gene TRBV9; no clear D gene. CDR3 in amino acids: CASSVATKVWSDEQFF. The CDR3 coding sequence is TGTGCCAGCAGCGTAGCTACTAAAGTTTGGAGCGATGAGCAGTTCTTC.